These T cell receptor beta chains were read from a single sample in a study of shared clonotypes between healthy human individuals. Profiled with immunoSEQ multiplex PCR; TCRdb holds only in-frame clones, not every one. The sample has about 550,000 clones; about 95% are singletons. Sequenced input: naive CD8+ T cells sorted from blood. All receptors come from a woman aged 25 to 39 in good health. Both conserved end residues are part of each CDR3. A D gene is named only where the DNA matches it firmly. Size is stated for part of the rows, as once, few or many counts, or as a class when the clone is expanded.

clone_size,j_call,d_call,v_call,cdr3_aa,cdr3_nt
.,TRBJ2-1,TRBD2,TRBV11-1,CASSPYVGLAGDNEQFF,TGTGCCAGCAGCCCTTATGTGGGACTAGCGGGAGACAATGAGCAGTTCTTC
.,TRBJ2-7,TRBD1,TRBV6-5,CASSRQGRFSYEQYF,TGTGCCAGCAGTCGACAGGGAAGATTCTCCTACGAGCAGTACTTC
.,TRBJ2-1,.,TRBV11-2,CASSLGTDEQFF,TGTGCCAGCAGCTTGGGGACCGATGAGCAGTTCTTC
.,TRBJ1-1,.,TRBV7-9,CASSGGVQTEAFF,TGTGCCAGCAGCGGGGGGGTCCAAACTGAAGCTTTCTTT
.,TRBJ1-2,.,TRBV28,CASSLTVSSYGYTF,TGTGCCAGCAGTCTGACAGTTTCGAGCTATGGCTACACCTTC
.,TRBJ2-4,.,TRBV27,CASSLSGQGGNIQYF,TGTGCCAGCAGTTTATCGGGCCAGGGAGGCAACATTCAGTACTTC
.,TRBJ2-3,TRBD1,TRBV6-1,CASSGTGGITDTQYF,TGTGCCAGCAGTGGAACAGGGGGCATCACAGATACGCAGTATTTT
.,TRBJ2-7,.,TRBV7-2,CASSPQNEQYF,TGTGCCAGCAGCCCTCAGAACGAGCAGTACTTC
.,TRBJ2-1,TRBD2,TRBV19,CASSSLIAGGNNEQFF,TGTGCCAGTAGTTCCCTTATAGCGGGAGGGAACAATGAGCAGTTCTTC
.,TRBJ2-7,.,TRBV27,CASSDGPSYEQYF,TGTGCCAGCTCGGACGGCCCCTCCTACGAGCAGTACTTC
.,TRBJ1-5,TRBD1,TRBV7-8,CASSYNIGQGGDIGNQPQHF,TGTGCCAGCAGCTATAACATAGGACAGGGAGGCGATATTGGCAATCAGCCCCAGCATTTT
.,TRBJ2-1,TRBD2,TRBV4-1,CASSQEGLAVYNEQFF,TGCGCCAGCAGCCAAGAGGGACTAGCGGTCTACAATGAGCAGTTCTTC
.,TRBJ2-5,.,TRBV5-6,CASSTSQGKETQYF,TGTGCCAGCAGCACTTCCCAGGGAAAAGAGACCCAGTACTTC
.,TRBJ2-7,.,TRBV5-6,CASSFGSGVYEQYF,TGTGCCAGCAGCTTCGGGTCCGGGGTCTACGAGCAGTACTTC
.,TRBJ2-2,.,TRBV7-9,CASSLAGRGAGELFF,TGTGCCAGCAGCTTAGCAGGTCGGGGTGCCGGGGAGCTGTTTTTT
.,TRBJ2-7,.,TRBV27,CASSWDISGVGEQYF,TGTGCCAGCAGTTGGGATATATCAGGGGTAGGCGAGCAGTACTTC
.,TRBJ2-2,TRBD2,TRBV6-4,CASSEGLAGYTGELFF,TGTGCCAGCAGTGAAGGACTAGCGGGGTACACCGGGGAGCTGTTTTTT
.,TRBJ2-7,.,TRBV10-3,CAISPGPTYEQYF,TGTGCCATATCCCCCGGGCCAACCTACGAGCAGTACTTC
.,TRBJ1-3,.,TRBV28,CASSLSLGNTIYF,TGTGCCAGCAGTTTAAGTCTTGGAAACACCATATATTTT
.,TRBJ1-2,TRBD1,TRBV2,CASSDRGTNYGYTF,TGTGCCAGCAGTGACAGGGGGACCAACTATGGCTACACCTTC
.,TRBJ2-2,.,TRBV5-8,CASSLGGQIGELFF,TGTGCCAGCAGCTTGGGGGGCCAGATCGGGGAGCTGTTTTTT
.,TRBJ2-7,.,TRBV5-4,CASSSLYEQYF,TGTGCCAGCAGCTCATTGTACGAGCAGTACTTC
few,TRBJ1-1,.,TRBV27,CASTTMGGATEAFF,TGTGCCAGCACCACAATGGGGGGGGCCACTGAAGCTTTCTTT
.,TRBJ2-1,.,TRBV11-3,CASSFAGYEQFF,TGTGCCAGCAGCTTCGCGGGATATGAGCAGTTCTTC
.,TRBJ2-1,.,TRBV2,CASSVDAAYNEQFF,TGTGCCAGCAGTGTTGACGCGGCCTACAATGAGCAGTTCTTC
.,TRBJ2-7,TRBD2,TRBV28,CASSQSGRQYEQYF,TGTGCCAGCAGTCAAAGCGGGAGGCAGTACGAGCAGTACTTC
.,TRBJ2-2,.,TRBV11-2,CASSSGSGELFF,TGTGCCAGCAGCTCAGGATCCGGGGAGCTGTTTTTT
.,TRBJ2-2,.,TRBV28,CAGGGTGELFF,TGTGCCGGGGGTGGAACCGGGGAGCTGTTTTTT
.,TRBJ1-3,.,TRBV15,CATSREQGLLTGNTIYF,TGTGCCACCAGCAGAGAACAGGGATTGCTTACTGGAAACACCATATATTTT
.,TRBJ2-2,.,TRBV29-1,CSVVQGANTGELFF,TGCAGCGTTGTACAGGGCGCGAACACCGGGGAGCTGTTTTTT
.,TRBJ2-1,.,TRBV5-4,CASSAGDRVDEQFF,TGTGCCAGCAGCGCCGGGGACCGCGTCGATGAGCAGTTCTTC
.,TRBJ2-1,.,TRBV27,CASRSLTEQFF,TGTGCCAGCAGATCCCTGACTGAGCAGTTCTTC
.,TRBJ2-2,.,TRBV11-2,CASSFRGSYTGELFF,TGTGCCAGCAGCTTCAGGGGCTCTTACACCGGGGAGCTGTTTTTT
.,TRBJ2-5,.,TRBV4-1,CASSQNGMETQYF,TGCGCCAGCAGCCAAAACGGCATGGAGACCCAGTACTTC
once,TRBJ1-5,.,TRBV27,CASSLMVWQPQHF,TGTGCCAGCAGTTTAATGGTGTGGCAGCCCCAGCATTTT
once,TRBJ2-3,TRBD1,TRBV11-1,CASSQDRAPGTDTQYF,TGTGCCAGCAGCCAAGACAGGGCGCCTGGCACAGATACGCAGTATTTT
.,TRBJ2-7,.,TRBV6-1,CASSEIGVRRSGPYEQYF,TGTGCCAGCAGTGAAATCGGCGTCCGGAGATCGGGTCCCTACGAGCAGTACTTC
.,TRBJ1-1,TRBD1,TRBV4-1,CASSQTGGFSLEDTEAFF,TGCGCCAGCAGCCAGACAGGGGGCTTTAGCCTTGAAGACACTGAAGCTTTCTTT
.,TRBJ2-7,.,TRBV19,CASTGTPHEQYF,TGTGCCAGTACCGGGACACCCCACGAGCAGTACTTC
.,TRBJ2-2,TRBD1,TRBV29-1,CSAGQGANTGELFF,TGCAGCGCCGGACAGGGAGCGAACACCGGGGAGCTGTTTTTT
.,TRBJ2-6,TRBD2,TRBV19,CARTKRDGSGANVLTF,TGTGCCAGAACTAAGCGGGACGGCTCTGGGGCCAACGTCCTGACTTTC
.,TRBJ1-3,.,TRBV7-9,CASSQGEWVSGNTIYF,TGTGCCAGCAGCCAGGGAGAGTGGGTTTCTGGAAACACCATATATTTT
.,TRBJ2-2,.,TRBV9,CASSADRGIAGAITGELFF,TGTGCCAGCAGCGCCGACAGGGGAATAGCGGGAGCAATTACCGGGGAGCTGTTTTTT
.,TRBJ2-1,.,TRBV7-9,CASSPDGFGYNKEQFF,TGTGCCAGCAGCCCGGACGGGTTTGGGTACAATAAGGAGCAGTTCTTC
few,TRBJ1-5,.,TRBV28,CASSSTARNQPQHF,TGTGCCAGCTCTTCGACTGCCCGCAATCAGCCCCAGCATTTT
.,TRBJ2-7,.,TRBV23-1,CASQKPRVIEQYF,TGCGCCAGCCAAAAGCCAAGAGTGATTGAGCAGTACTTC
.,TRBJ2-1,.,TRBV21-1,CASSKVTSGEQFF,TGTGCCAGCAGCAAAGTGACTAGCGGTGAGCAGTTCTTC
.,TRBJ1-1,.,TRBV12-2,CASRLVGKNTEAFF,TGTGCAAGTCGCTTAGTTGGGAAGAACACTGAAGCTTTCTTT
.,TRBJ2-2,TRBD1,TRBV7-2,CASSFFRDRGRFGELFF,TGTGCCAGCAGCTTTTTCCGGGACAGGGGGCGCTTCGGGGAGCTGTTTTTT
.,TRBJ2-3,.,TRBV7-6,CASRPGGTDTQYF,TGTGCCAGCCGCCCGGGGGGCACAGATACGCAGTATTTT
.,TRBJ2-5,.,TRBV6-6,CASTNRETQYF,TGTGCCAGCACAAACCGGGAGACCCAGTACTTC
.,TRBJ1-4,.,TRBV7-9,CASSLGHRPTNEKLFF,TGTGCCAGCAGCTTAGGACACAGACCAACTAATGAAAAACTGTTTTTT
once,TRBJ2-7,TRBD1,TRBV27,CASSWGQSYEQYF,TGTGCCAGCAGTTGGGGACAGTCCTACGAGCAGTACTTC
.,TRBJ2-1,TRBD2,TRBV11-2,CASSLLAGGYNEQFF,TGTGCCAGCAGCTTATTGGCGGGAGGGTACAATGAGCAGTTCTTC